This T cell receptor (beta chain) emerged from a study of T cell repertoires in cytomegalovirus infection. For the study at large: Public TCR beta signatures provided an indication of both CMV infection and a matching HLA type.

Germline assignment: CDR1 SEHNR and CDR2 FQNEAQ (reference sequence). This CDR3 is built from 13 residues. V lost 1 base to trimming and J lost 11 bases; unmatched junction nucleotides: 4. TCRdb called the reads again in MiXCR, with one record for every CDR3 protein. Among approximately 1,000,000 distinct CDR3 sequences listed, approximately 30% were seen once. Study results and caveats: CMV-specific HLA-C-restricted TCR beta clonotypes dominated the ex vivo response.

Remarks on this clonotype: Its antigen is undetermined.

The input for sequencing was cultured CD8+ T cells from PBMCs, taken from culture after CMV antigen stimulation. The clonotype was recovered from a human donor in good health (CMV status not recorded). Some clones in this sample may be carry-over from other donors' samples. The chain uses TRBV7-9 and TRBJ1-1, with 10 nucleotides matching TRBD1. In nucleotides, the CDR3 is TGTGCCAGCAGCTTAGAGGGGACAGGGGATGCTTTCTTT. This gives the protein CASSLEGTGDAFF.